These 26 T cell receptor beta chains were all obtained from the same sample, sequenced in a study of blood T cells in healthy people across ages. Combining a sample-barcoded 5' primer with a J-beta primer mix, a second PCR ran for about 6 to 12 cycles. One entry per CDR3 protein, called by TCRdb with MiXCR from the 5' RACE reads. Among some 860,000 distinct CDR3 sequences listed, more than 50% were seen once. The sample consisted of blood. The receptors were gathered from a man aged 35-49 years in good health.

This clonotype came up a few times. The genes are TRBV20-1 and TRBJ2-1; D is unresolved. Germline-derived CDR1 and CDR2 are DFQATT and SNEGSKA (reference sequence). This CDR3 comprises 12 residues. V shed 0 bases and J shed 9 bases, with 9 bases lying between them. CDR3 sequence: CSARDPMGEQFF. In DNA, the CDR3 is TGCAGTGCTAGAGATCCAATGGGTGAGCAGTTCTTC.

Only a few counts were recorded for this clonotype. The chain employs TRBV6-1 and TRBJ2-5, with TRBD2 identical over 8 bases. Per the germline V gene, CDR1 is MNHNS and CDR2 is SASEGT. Germline trimming cut 6 bases from V and 4 bases from J; bases unmatched to any gene: 10. The CDR3 is made up of 15 amino acids. The CDR3 DNA sequence: TGTGCCAGCAGCTCGGAGCGGGGGTGGGGAGAGACCCAGTACTTC. It translates to CASSSERGWGETQYF.

Only a few counts were recorded for this clonotype. The rearrangement uses TRBV6-2 or TRBV6-3 and TRBJ1-2; D remains ambiguous. The CDR3 length is 10 residues. V dropped 6 bases and J dropped 6 bases, with 5 bases sitting between them. Germline V gene data show CDR1 as MNHEY and CDR2 as SVGEGT. The CDR3 DNA is TGTGCCAGCAGAGAAAATGGCTACACCTTC. Amino acids: CASRENGYTF.

V usage is TRBV9 and J usage is TRBJ2-1; 9 bases line up with TRBD1. Trimming cost V 4 bases and J 9 bases; bases outside gene matches: 14. Germline CDR1 SGDLS, CDR2 YYNGEE. The CDR3 has 16 amino acids. This CDR3 is CASSLGADRGGSEQFF. The DNA of the CDR3 is TGTGCCAGCAGCCTTGGCGCGGACAGGGGTGGGAGTGAGCAGTTCTTC.

The rearrangement links TRBV7-2 to TRBJ2-3; a weak D match, TRBD2 (6 bases). Germline V gene lookup returns CDR1 SGHTA and CDR2 FQGNSA. The V and J ends lost 3 bases and 2 bases respectively, with 12 bases between them. The CDR3 totals 15 residues. The CDR3 loop reads CASSFIADSTDTQYF. Written as DNA, the CDR3 is TGTGCCAGCAGCTTCATAGCGGATTCCACAGATACGCAGTATTTT.

This clonotype turned up a few times. This rearrangement joins TRBV6-1 to TRBJ1-1; D gene unclear. Germline CDR1 reads MNHNS; CDR2 reads SASEGT. The CDR3 is 16 amino acids. Trimming removed 3 bases at V and 1 base at J, with 15 bases between. The CDR3, as DNA: TGTGCCAGCAGTGAGGGAACCTATGGAGGGAACACTGAAGCTTTCTTT. Its translation is CASSEGTYGGNTEAFF.

The chain carries TRBV6-1 and TRBJ2-4; 10 bases match TRBD2. The CDR3 spans 16 residues. Germline V CDR1 and CDR2: MNHNS, SASEGT. Trimming cost V 2 bases and J 4 bases; bases outside gene matches: 5. CDR3 in amino acids: CASSEPGLAKKNIQYF. CDR3 DNA sequence: TGTGCCAGCAGTGAACCGGGACTAGCGAAAAAAAACATTCAGTACTTC.

CDR3 loop: CSASTRGSEQFF. The CDR3 DNA reads TGCAGTGCTAGTACCAGAGGCAGTGAGCAGTTCTTC. The chain has TRBV20-1 and TRBJ2-1; D unclear. Trimming pared 3 bases from V and 9 bases from J, leaving 12 bases between. Per the germline V gene, CDR1 is DFQATT and CDR2 is SNEGSKA (reference sequence). The CDR3 runs to 12 residues.

This clonotype was seen only a few times. The chain is built from TRBV6-4 and TRBJ2-3; maybe TRBD1 (5 bases). Trimming removed 5 bases at V and 5 bases at J, with 17 bases between. CDR3 length: 15 amino acids. Germline assignment: CDR1 MRHNA and CDR2 SNTAGT. As DNA, the CDR3 is TGTGCCAGCAGTCCCCTCGCAGGGCTTAAAGATACGCAGTATTTT. This encodes CASSPLAGLKDTQYF.

This clonotype came up a few times. The chain carries TRBV6-2 or TRBV6-3 and TRBJ2-3; D not resolved. Germline V gene sequence: CDR1 MNHEY, CDR2 SVGEGT. The CDR3 length is 12 residues. The germline V and J ends were trimmed by 7 bases and 4 bases, with 9 bases remaining between them. CDR3 region: CASTKYPDTQYF. DNA of the CDR3: TGTGCCAGCACCAAATACCCAGATACGCAGTATTTT.

In its sample, this clonotype was seen a few times. The chain combines TRBV25-1 with TRBJ1-5; D not certain. Germline CDR1 MGHDK, CDR2 SYGVNS. The CDR3 covers 13 residues. V lost 6 bases and J 2 bases, leaving 8 bases between the germline ends. CDR3: CASSGLGNQPQHF. DNA of the CDR3: TGTGCCAGCAGCGGGCTGGGCAATCAGCCCCAGCATTTT.

The chain uses TRBV29-1 and TRBJ2-1; D might be TRBD2 (5 bases). CDR1 is SQVTM, CDR2 ANQGSEA, per germline. The CDR3 has 14 residues. V was shortened by 5 bases and J by 7 bases, with 18 bases between the two germline ends. In DNA form, the CDR3 reads TGCAGCGTTTTCTTCCTAGCCCCCCTAAATGAGCAGTTCTTC. Translation: CSVFFLAPLNEQFF.

This clonotype was counted only a few times. The V gene is TRBV10-3, the J gene TRBJ2-5; D perhaps matches TRBD1 (7 bases). Between the trimmed V and J ends, which lost 3 bases and 4 bases, there was a span of 9 bases. The germline V gene encodes CDR1 ENHRY and CDR2 SYGVKD. This CDR3 is 13 amino acids long. The CDR3 loop is CAISDQGGETQYF. The CDR3 nucleotides read TGTGCCATCAGTGATCAGGGGGGAGAGACCCAGTACTTC.

V and J are TRBV29-1 and TRBJ2-5; unclear D gene. The V gene lost 2 bases and the J gene lost 11 bases, with 18 bases spanning the gap. CDR1 is SQVTM and CDR2 is ANQGSEA in the germline V gene. The CDR3 runs 13 residues. CDR3 in amino acids: CSVEKQVAREQYF. CDR3 DNA sequence: TGCAGCGTTGAAAAGCAGGTAGCTCGTGAGCAGTACTTC.

The rearrangement links TRBV25-1 to TRBJ2-5, with 10 bases lining up with TRBD1. The length of the CDR3 is 14 residues. Per the germline V gene, CDR1 is MGHDK and CDR2 is SYGVNS. After removal of 7 bases from V and 5 bases from J, the junction contained 7 bases not matched to a gene. The CDR3 sequence: CASIGTGEWETQYF. The CDR3 DNA is TGTGCCAGCATAGGGACAGGGGAATGGGAGACCCAGTACTTC.

This CDR3 reads CASSSSYFETKSGANVLTF. Written as DNA, the CDR3 is TGTGCCAGCAGTTCTTCATACTTTGAGACAAAGTCTGGGGCCAACGTCCTGACTTTC. The gene calls are TRBV28 and TRBJ2-6; no reliable D call. The V end was cut by 4 bases, the J end by 1 base, with 20 bases between. The germline V gene has CDR1 MDHEN and CDR2 SYDVKM. The CDR3 has 19 residues.

This chain uses TRBV7-3 with TRBJ2-3; no reliable D call. Trimming shortened V by 4 bases and J by 5 bases, and 10 bases separated the two germline ends. The CDR3 length is 13 residues. CDR1 is SGHTA and CDR2 is FQGTGA in the germline V gene. CDR3 in amino acids: CASSSEPGDTQYF. CDR3 DNA sequence: TGTGCCAGCAGCTCTGAGCCCGGAGATACGCAGTATTTT.

This rearrangement joins TRBV9 to TRBJ2-5; 8 positions agree with TRBD2. The better agreement between TRBJ2-7 and the DNA end casts doubt on the J call. The CDR3 length is 19 residues. The V gene's germline CDR1 is SGDLS and CDR2 YYNGEE. The CDR3 spells CASSVRPGLVTRRSYEQYF. Here the CDR3 DNA reads TGTGCCAGCAGCGTAAGACCGGGACTAGTCACAAGACGGTCCTACGAGCAGTACTTC.

Ten or more counts support this clonotype. The V gene is TRBV5-1, the J gene TRBJ2-5; a possible D gene is TRBD1 (6 bases). Germline V gives CDR1 SGHRS, CDR2 YFSETQ. Trimming stripped 3 bases from V and 3 bases from J, with 9 bases between. The CDR3 has 13 residues. The CDR3 region has the DNA TGCGCCAGCAGCTCGGGACAAAAAGAGACCCAGTACTTC. It encodes CASSSGQKETQYF. Supplemented by reference TRBV5-1 and TRBJ2-5, the full variable domain reads KAGVTQTPRYLIKTRGQQVTLSCSPISGHRSVSWYQQTPGQGLQFLFEYFSETQRNKGNFPGRFSGRQFSNSRSEMNVSTLELGDSALYLCASSSGQKETQYFGPGTRLLVL.

The chain couples TRBV12-3 or TRBV12-4 to TRBJ2-3; D not certain. This CDR3 contains 15 residues. V was clipped by 7 bases and J by 0 bases, with 14 bases between them. The CDR3 bases are TGTGCCAGCACCCAATACTCCCTGAGCACAGATACGCAGTATTTT. Protein: CASTQYSLSTDTQYF.

V and J are TRBV20-1 and TRBJ1-2, with 8 nucleotides matching TRBD1. The CDR3 loop spans 14 amino acids. V was pared by 1 base and J by 5 bases, with 6 bases of the junction left unmatched. Per the germline V gene, CDR1 is DFQATT and CDR2 is SNEGSKA (reference sequence). The CDR3 sequence is CSARASGTGYGYTF. The CDR3 DNA follows: TGCAGTGCTAGAGCCAGCGGGACAGGATATGGCTACACCTTC.

This clonotype was recorded at least ten times. The rearrangement joins TRBV7-6 to TRBJ2-7; TRBD2 matches 8 bases. CDR3 size: 14 residues. The trim removed 1 base at V and 5 bases at J, leaving 4 bases unmatched. The V gene's germline CDR1 is SGHVS and CDR2 FNYEAQ. CDR3 sequence (DNA): TGTGCCAGCAGCTTAGTCGGGGGGGACGACGAGCAGTACTTC. As protein: CASSLVGGDDEQYF. Together with reference TRBV7-6 and TRBJ2-7, the CDR3 gives the full variable domain: GAGVSQSPRYKVTKRGQDVALRCDPISGHVSLYWYRQALGQGPEFLTYFNYEAQQDKSGLPNDRFSAERPEGSISTLTIQRTEQRDSAMYRCASSLVGGDDEQYFGPGTRLTVT.

This clonotype showed up just once. The V call is TRBV29-1, the J call TRBJ2-3; 11 nucleotides agree with TRBD2. The CDR3 is 13 residues long. In germline, CDR1 is SQVTM, CDR2 ANQGSEA. The CDR3 DNA reads as TGCACCCAGCGGACTAGCGGGTATGATACGCAGTATTTT. Translating gives CTQRTSGYDTQYF.

The rearrangement uses TRBV24-1 and TRBJ2-1, with a weak D call TRBD1 (6 bases). Germline V gene data show CDR1 as KGHDR and CDR2 as SFDVKD. With 4 bases removed from V and 8 bases from J, the gap between germline ends came to 14 bases. CDR3 length: 14 residues. CDR3 in DNA: TGTGCCACCAGTGACCCCGGGACAAGTGATGAGCAGTTCTTC. Translating it yields CATSDPGTSDEQFF.

The V gene is TRBV20-1, the J gene TRBJ1-2, with 9 bases identical to TRBD1. This CDR3 is built from 13 residues. V was clipped by 5 bases and J by 8 bases; unmatched bases: 9. Germline values: CDR1 DFQATT, CDR2 SNEGSKA (reference sequence). DNA of the CDR3: TGCAGTGCTGGGACAGGGTTGTCGTCGGGCTACACCTTC. Its protein is CSAGTGLSSGYTF.

The rearrangement links TRBV12-5 to TRBJ1-1, with 7 bases aligning to TRBD1. This CDR3 has 13 residues. Per the germline V gene, CDR1 is LGHNT and CDR2 is FRNRAP. Trimming took 6 bases from V and 0 from J; bases not matched to a gene: 1. The CDR3 is CASGTGLNTEAFF. The CDR3 nucleotides are TGTGCTAGTGGGACAGGGCTGAACACTGAAGCTTTCTTT.